A selection of T cell receptor beta chains follows, all from one sample in a study of blood T cell repertoires in COVID-19. Assay used: immunoSEQ multiplex PCR; TCRdb lists only in-frame clones, some missing. The data contain approximately 200,000 clones, roughly 84% of them singletons. Input material: PBMCs or T cells enriched from blood (not recorded which). The receptors shown here come from a man aged 40-50 years who had recovered from COVID-19. The CDR3 runs from the conserved cysteine through the conserved F or W. Fields, in order: V gene, J gene, CDR3 protein.

v_call: TRBV2; j_call: TRBJ2-3; cdr3_aa: CASSERDYPTDTQYF
v_call: TRBV6-4; j_call: TRBJ1-1; cdr3_aa: CASSPSGEHTEAFF
v_call: TRBV5-4; j_call: TRBJ2-3; cdr3_aa: CASSLIAGGVTDTQYF
v_call: TRBV11-2; j_call: TRBJ1-6; cdr3_aa: CASSSLGQAGSSYNSPLHF
v_call: TRBV6-2/TRBV6-3; j_call: TRBJ1-2; cdr3_aa: CASSYSVKTGNYGYTF
v_call: TRBV18; j_call: TRBJ1-1; cdr3_aa: CASSPTGTTKAFF
v_call: TRBV4-1; j_call: TRBJ2-3; cdr3_aa: CASSQDWPDTQYF
v_call: TRBV15; j_call: TRBJ2-1; cdr3_aa: CATSGIAGGLSEQFF
v_call: TRBV27; j_call: TRBJ1-1; cdr3_aa: CASSLIGNTEAFF
v_call: TRBV11-2; j_call: TRBJ2-7; cdr3_aa: CASSLAWQGDYEQYF
v_call: TRBV10-2; j_call: TRBJ2-1; cdr3_aa: CASAMAEQFF
v_call: TRBV9; j_call: TRBJ2-5; cdr3_aa: CASSPWTGIQETQYF
v_call: TRBV15; j_call: TRBJ1-6; cdr3_aa: CATSRVRGDSPLHF
v_call: TRBV6-5; j_call: TRBJ2-7; cdr3_aa: CASSRERGSYEQYF
v_call: TRBV2; j_call: TRBJ2-3; cdr3_aa: CASSVWQSSTDTQYF
v_call: TRBV13; j_call: TRBJ1-6; cdr3_aa: CASSFGGNTSPLHF
v_call: TRBV19; j_call: TRBJ1-2; cdr3_aa: CASSIPGTIYGYTF
v_call: TRBV20-1; j_call: TRBJ2-3; cdr3_aa: CSASSGQGTDTQYF
v_call: TRBV5-1; j_call: TRBJ1-4; cdr3_aa: CASSLAGTNNEKLFF
v_call: TRBV23-1; j_call: TRBJ1-3; cdr3_aa: CASSPGSGSTIYF
v_call: TRBV15; j_call: TRBJ1-5; cdr3_aa: CATSRDKLHNQPQHF
v_call: TRBV5-4; j_call: TRBJ2-7; cdr3_aa: CASSKGQAISYEQYF
v_call: TRBV3-1/TRBV3-2; j_call: TRBJ2-1; cdr3_aa: CASSPPLEDSVQFF
v_call: TRBV28; j_call: TRBJ1-5; cdr3_aa: CASALYTGTRSNQPQHF
v_call: TRBV5-3; j_call: TRBJ2-7; cdr3_aa: CARSLASETYEQYF
v_call: TRBV5-1; j_call: TRBJ1-6; cdr3_aa: CASSSLGWDRSPLHF
v_call: TRBV11-2; j_call: TRBJ2-2; cdr3_aa: CASRVAYRNTGELFF
v_call: TRBV4-1; j_call: TRBJ2-1; cdr3_aa: CASSQGGLRGPGGNFFEQFF
v_call: TRBV7-2; j_call: TRBJ1-1; cdr3_aa: CASSLRQGASTEAFF
v_call: TRBV11-2; j_call: TRBJ1-3; cdr3_aa: CASSTQTVSGNTIYF
v_call: TRBV2; j_call: TRBJ1-1; cdr3_aa: CASSGTGSGTEAFF
v_call: TRBV7-9; j_call: TRBJ1-2; cdr3_aa: CASSLATQGGYTF